This T cell receptor beta chain is from a study of early stage breast cancer tumors. At the level of the study: Seven or eight ER+/PR+/HER2- tumors were invasive ductal; a few were invasive lobular.

This clone was detected a few times. Each sample had two DNA replicates, roughly 0.48 ug blood or roughly 1.4 ug tissue. Sequencing used immunoSEQ multiplex PCR; TCRdb keeps in-frame clones, though not all of them. The data show more than 65,000 clones, approximately 80% seen once. The V gene's germline CDR1 is MNHEY and CDR2 SVGAGI. The CDR3 runs to 15 residues. V was cut by 5 bases and J by 1 base, with 14 bases left in between. Sequenced input: blood. This receptor was taken from a person in their 40s with breast cancer. The genes are TRBV6-5 and TRBJ1-1, with D possibly being TRBD1 (6 bases). Written as DNA, the CDR3 is TGTGCCAGCAGTAAACCACAGGGTTGGAACACTGAAGCTTTCTTT. Translating gives CASSKPQGWNTEAFF.